This T cell receptor (beta chain) was documented in a study of CDR3 diversity in severe acne. V lost 4 bases to trimming and J lost 6 bases, with 15 bases between them. Germline loops: CDR1 WNHNN, CDR2 SYGVQD (reference sequence). This CDR3 comprises 14 residues. The sample holds a few counts of this clonotype. TCRdb analysed the PCR reads with MiXCR anew, one entry per CDR3 protein. The data show some 84,000 distinct CDR3 sequences, 45% to 50% seen once. The chain recombines TRBV10-1 with TRBJ1-2; D may be TRBD1 (5 bases). Input material: blood. The source of this sequence is a male donor in good health, serving as a control. The CDR3 nucleotides are TGCGCCAGCAGTGTGCGGGGACCGACGGATGGCTACACCTTC. This encodes CASSVRGPTDGYTF.